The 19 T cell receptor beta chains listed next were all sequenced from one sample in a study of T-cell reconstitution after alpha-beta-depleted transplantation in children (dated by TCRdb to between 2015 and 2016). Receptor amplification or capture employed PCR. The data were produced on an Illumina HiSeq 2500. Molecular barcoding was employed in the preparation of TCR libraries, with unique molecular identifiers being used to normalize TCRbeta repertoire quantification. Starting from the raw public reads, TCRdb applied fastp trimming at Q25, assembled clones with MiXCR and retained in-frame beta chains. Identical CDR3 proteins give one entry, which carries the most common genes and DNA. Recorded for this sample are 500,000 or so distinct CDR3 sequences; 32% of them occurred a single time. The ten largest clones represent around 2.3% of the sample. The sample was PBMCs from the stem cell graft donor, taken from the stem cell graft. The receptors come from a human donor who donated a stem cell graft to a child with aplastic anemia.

CDR3 in DNA: TGCAGTGCCAACACAGATAAATCAGGCCCCTCATCCTACAATGAGCAGTTCTTC. Protein sequence: CSANTDKSGPSSYNEQFF. The gene calls are TRBV20-1 and TRBJ2-1; unclear D gene. The CDR3 spans 18 residues. Looked up from germline, CDR1 is DFQATT and CDR2 is SNEGSKA (reference sequence). V shed 6 bases and J shed 1 base, with 25 bases lying between them.

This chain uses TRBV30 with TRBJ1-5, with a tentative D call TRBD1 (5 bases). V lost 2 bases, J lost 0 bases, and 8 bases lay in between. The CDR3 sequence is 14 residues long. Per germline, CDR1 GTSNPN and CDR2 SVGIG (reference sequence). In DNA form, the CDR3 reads TGTGCCTGGAGTTGGGGCCTTAGCAATCAGCCCCAGCATTTT. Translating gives CAWSWGLSNQPQHF.

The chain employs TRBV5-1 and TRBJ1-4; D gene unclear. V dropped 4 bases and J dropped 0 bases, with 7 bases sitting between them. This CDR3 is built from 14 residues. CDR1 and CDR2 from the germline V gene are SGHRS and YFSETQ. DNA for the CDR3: TGCGCCAGCAGCGACAAAACAACTAATGAAAAACTGTTTTTT. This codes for CASSDKTTNEKLFF. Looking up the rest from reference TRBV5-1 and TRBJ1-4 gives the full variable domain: KAGVTQTPRYLIKTRGQQVTLSCSPISGHRSVSWYQQTPGQGLQFLFEYFSETQRNKGNFPGRFSGRQFSNSRSEMNVSTLELGDSALYLCASSDKTTNEKLFFGSGTQLSVL.

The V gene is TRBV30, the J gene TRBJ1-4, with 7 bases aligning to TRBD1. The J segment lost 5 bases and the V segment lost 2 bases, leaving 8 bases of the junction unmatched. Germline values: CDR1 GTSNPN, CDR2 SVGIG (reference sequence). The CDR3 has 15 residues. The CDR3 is CAWSLTRGGNEKLFF. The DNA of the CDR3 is TGTGCCTGGAGTCTAACCAGGGGGGGGAATGAAAAACTGTTTTTT.

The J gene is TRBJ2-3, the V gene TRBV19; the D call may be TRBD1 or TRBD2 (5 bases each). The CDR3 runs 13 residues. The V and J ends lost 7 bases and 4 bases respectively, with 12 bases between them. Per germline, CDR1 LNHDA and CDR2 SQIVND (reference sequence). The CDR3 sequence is CASTGDEADTQYF. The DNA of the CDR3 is TGTGCCAGTACCGGGGACGAGGCAGATACGCAGTATTTT.

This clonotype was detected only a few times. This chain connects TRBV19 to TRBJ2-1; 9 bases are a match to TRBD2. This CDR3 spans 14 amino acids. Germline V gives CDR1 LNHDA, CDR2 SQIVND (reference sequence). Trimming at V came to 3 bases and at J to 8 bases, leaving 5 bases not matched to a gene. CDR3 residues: CASSMGREGHEQFF. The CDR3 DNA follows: TGTGCCAGTAGTATGGGGCGGGAGGGCCATGAGCAGTTCTTC.

CDR3 sequence (DNA): TGTGCCACCAGTGATTCGGGACCGAACACCGGGGAGCTGTTTTTT. It codes for CATSDSGPNTGELFF. The chain is built from TRBV24-1 and TRBJ2-2; either TRBD1 or TRBD2 may fit D (5 bases each). The germline V and J ends were trimmed by 2 bases and 0 bases, with 6 bases remaining between them. Germline V lookup: CDR1 KGHDR, CDR2 SFDVKD. The CDR3 loop spans 15 amino acids.

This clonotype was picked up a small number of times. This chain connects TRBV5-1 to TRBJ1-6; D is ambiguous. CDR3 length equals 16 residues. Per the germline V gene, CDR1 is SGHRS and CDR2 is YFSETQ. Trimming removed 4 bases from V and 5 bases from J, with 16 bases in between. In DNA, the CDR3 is TGCGCCAGCAGCCCGTCGACATTCGGGGATAATTCACCCCTCCACTTT. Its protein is CASSPSTFGDNSPLHF.

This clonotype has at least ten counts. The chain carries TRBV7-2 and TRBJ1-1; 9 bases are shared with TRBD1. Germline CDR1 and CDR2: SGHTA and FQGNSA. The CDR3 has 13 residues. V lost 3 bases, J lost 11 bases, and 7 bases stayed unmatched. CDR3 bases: TGTGCCAGCAGCTTCCTGACAGGGGGGTTGGCTTTCTTT. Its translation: CASSFLTGGLAFF.

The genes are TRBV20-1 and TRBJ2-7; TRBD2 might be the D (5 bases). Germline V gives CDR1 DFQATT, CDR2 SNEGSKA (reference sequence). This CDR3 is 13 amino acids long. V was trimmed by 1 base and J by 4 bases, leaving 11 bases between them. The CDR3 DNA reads TGCAGTGCTAGAGCCCGGGGAATTTACGAGCAGTACTTC. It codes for CSARARGIYEQYF.

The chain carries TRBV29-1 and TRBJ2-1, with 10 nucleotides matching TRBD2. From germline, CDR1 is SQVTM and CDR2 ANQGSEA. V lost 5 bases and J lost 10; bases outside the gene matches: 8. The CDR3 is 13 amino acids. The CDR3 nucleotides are TGCAGCGTTCTAGGACTAGCGGCGGGGGAGCAGTTCTTC. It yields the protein CSVLGLAAGEQFF.

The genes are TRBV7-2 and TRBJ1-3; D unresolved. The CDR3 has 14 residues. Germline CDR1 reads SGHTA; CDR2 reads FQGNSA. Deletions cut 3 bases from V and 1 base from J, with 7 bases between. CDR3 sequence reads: CASSFAGSGNTIYF. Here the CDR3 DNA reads TGTGCCAGCAGCTTCGCGGGGTCTGGAAACACCATATATTTT.

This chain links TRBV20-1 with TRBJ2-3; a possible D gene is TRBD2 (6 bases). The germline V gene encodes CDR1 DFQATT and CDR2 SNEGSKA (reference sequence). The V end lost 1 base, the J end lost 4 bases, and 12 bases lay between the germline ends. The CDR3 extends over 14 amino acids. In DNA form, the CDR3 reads TGCAGTGCTAGAGGCGGGGTATCCTCAGATACGCAGTATTTT. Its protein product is CSARGGVSSDTQYF.

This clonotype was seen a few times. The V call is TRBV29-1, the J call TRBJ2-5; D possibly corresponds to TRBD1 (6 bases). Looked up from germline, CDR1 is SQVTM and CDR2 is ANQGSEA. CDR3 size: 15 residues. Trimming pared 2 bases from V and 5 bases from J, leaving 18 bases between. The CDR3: CSVEKPTGRRETQYF. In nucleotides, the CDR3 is TGCAGCGTTGAAAAACCCACAGGGCGGCGGGAGACCCAGTACTTC.

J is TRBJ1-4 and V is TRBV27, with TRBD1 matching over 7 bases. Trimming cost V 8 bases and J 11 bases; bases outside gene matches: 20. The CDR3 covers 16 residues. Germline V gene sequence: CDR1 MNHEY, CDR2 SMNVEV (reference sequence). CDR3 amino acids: CASSDLPLDRSGKLFF. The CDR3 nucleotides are TGTGCCAGCTCCGATTTACCTTTGGACAGGTCGGGGAAACTGTTTTTT.

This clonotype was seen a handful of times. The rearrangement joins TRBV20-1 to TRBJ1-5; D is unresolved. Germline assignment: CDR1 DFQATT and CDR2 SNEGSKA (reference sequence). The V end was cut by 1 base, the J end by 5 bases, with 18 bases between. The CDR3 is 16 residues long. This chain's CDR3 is CSARVGGNPADQPQHF. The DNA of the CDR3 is TGCAGTGCTAGAGTTGGAGGGAATCCTGCGGATCAGCCCCAGCATTTT.

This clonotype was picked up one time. The chain's CDR3 is CASSPEWPTADTQYF. The CDR3 bases are TGCGCCAGCAGCCCCGAGTGGCCGACCGCAGATACGCAGTATTTT. V gene TRBV5-1 combines with J gene TRBJ2-3; D unresolved. The V end was cut by 4 bases, the J end by 4 bases, with 16 bases between. Germline V CDR1 and CDR2: SGHRS, YFSETQ. This CDR3 is built from 15 residues.

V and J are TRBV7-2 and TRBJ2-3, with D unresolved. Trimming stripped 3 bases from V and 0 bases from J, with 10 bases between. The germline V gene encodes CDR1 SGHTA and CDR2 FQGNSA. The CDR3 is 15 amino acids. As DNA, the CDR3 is TGTGCCAGCAGCTTTAACGCCCCGAGCACAGATACGCAGTATTTT. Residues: CASSFNAPSTDTQYF.

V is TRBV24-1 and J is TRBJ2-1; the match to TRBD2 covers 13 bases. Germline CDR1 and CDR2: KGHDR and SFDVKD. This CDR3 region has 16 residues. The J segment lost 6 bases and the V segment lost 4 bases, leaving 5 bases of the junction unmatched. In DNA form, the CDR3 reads TGTGCCACCAGTGACCCAACTAGCGGGAGGGGCAATGAGCAGTTCTTC. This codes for CATSDPTSGRGNEQFF.